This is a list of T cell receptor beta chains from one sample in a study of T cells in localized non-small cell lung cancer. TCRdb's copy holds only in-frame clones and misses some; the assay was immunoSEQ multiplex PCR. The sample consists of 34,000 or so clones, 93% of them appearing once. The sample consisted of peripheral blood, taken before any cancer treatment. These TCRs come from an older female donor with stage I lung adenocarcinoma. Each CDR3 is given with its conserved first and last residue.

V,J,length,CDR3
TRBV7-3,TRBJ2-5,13,CASSLMPEETQYF
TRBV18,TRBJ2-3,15,CASSPPMGAADTQYF
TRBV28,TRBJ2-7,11,CASTVRTEQYF
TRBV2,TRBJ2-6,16,CASTGSYGTGANVLTF
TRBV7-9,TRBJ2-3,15,CASSLDRSSTDTQYF
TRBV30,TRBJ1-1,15,CAWRWSGALNTEAFF
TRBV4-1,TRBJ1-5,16,CASSQGDRTRHQPQHF
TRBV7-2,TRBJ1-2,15,CASSFTLTGEDGYTF
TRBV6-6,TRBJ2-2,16,CASSFESGLITGELFF
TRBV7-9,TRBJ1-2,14,CASSLSGTDYGYTF
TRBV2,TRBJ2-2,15,CASGSLTGGTGELFF
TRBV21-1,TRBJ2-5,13,CASSRTAQETQYF
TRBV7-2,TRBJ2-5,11,CASSLIEIQYF
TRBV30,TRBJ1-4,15,CAWSVPQGAGEKLFF
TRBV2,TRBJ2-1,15,CASSKPGQGSNEQFF
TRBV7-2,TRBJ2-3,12,CASSESGYTQYF
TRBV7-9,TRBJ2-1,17,CASSPGLAGGSYNEQFF
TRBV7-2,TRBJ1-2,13,CASSLDTGYGYTF
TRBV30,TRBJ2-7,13,CAWRDRGSYEQYF
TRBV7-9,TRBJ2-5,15,CASSLARDGKETQYF
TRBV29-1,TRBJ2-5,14,CSVVPTGEQETQYF